Below are 20 T cell receptor beta chains sequenced from a single sample in a study of long-term antiretroviral therapy in people with HIV (dated by TCRdb to 2022 to 2024). The immunoSEQ hsTCRB v3.0 assay was used at survey level resolution for TRB variable region sequencing. Held by TCRdb, this immuneACCESS table contains in-frame sequences only and omits some clones. Under half of the omission traces to an unresolved V gene where checked; the cause of the rest is unknown. Here the sample has fewer than 40,000 clones; 75% to 85% occur a single time. The ten largest clonotypes hold 5.8% of the sample. The material was unsorted PBMCs, obtained 3.4 years after starting antiretroviral therapy. These receptors were obtained from a young man with HIV.

CDR3 sequence: CASSLVVESTDTQYF. DNA for the CDR3: TGCGCCAGCAGCTTGGTCGTGGAGAGCACAGATACGCAGTATTTT. The chain couples TRBV5-1 to TRBJ2-3; no clear D. Trimming removed 0 bases at V and 0 bases at J, with 8 bases between. This CDR3 spans 15 amino acids. The germline gives CDR1 SGHRS, CDR2 YFSETQ.

This clone has only a few counts. The chain combines TRBV28 with TRBJ1-2; no reliable D call. This CDR3 region has 14 residues. Trimming removed 3 bases from V and 1 base from J, with 9 bases in between. Germline lookup yields CDR1 MDHEN and CDR2 SYDVKM. In nucleotides, the CDR3 is TGTGCCAGCAGTTTCTTCGCCAGTAACTATGGCTACACCTTC. Amino acids: CASSFFASNYGYTF.

This clone was detected once. This chain uses TRBV10-3 with TRBJ2-5; 12 bases match TRBD2. After removal of 6 bases from V and 1 base from J, the junction contained 6 bases not matched to a gene. Germline CDR1 is ENHRY and CDR2 is SYGVKD. The CDR3 totals 16 residues. The CDR3 reads CAISSGTSGLQETQYF. The DNA of the CDR3 is TGTGCCATCAGCTCGGGGACTAGCGGGCTCCAAGAGACCCAGTACTTC.

The J gene is TRBJ2-5, the V gene TRBV4-1; a weak D match, TRBD2 (5 bases). The length of the CDR3 is 11 residues. Germline V lookup: CDR1 MGHRA, CDR2 YSYEKL. V lost 4 bases and J lost 7, with 7 bases in between. The CDR3 region is CASSLGGTQYF. DNA of the CDR3: TGCGCCAGCAGCCTCGGAGGGACCCAGTACTTC.

This clone was found once. The V and J genes are TRBV5-1 and TRBJ2-7; 10 nucleotides agree with TRBD1. Germline CDR1 SGHRS, CDR2 YFSETQ. V lost 4 bases, J lost 5 bases, and 6 bases stayed unmatched. This CDR3 contains 14 residues. The CDR3 DNA is TGCGCCAGCAGCGGACAGGGGGGAAGGGACGAGCAGTACTTC. Its translation: CASSGQGGRDEQYF.

The chain couples TRBV7-3 to TRBJ2-1; weak D call: TRBD1 (6 bases). V gave up 0 bases and J gave up 8 bases, with 17 bases separating them. Germline values: CDR1 SGHTA, CDR2 FQGTGA. The length of the CDR3 is 16 residues. CDR3 DNA: TGTGCCAGCAGCTTAACTCCACAGGGTTCTGTGGATGAGCAGTTCTTC. As protein: CASSLTPQGSVDEQFF.

The J gene is TRBJ2-7, the V gene TRBV6-6; 9 nucleotides align to TRBD1. The CDR3 has 13 amino acids. Germline lookup yields CDR1 MNHNY and CDR2 SVGAGI (reference sequence). V lost 5 bases to trimming and J lost 4 bases; unmatched junction nucleotides: 3. CDR3 in DNA: TGTGCCAGCAGTGGACAGGGGATTTACGAGCAGTACTTC. Protein sequence: CASSGQGIYEQYF.

This chain joins TRBV11-2 and TRBJ2-1, with 14 bases fitting TRBD2. After removal of 5 bases from V and 7 bases from J, the junction contained 4 bases not matched to a gene. This CDR3 region has 15 residues. Germline CDR1 reads SGHAT; CDR2 reads FQNNGV. CDR3 loop: CASSPWTSGRNEQFF. As DNA, the CDR3 is TGTGCCAGCAGCCCTTGGACTAGCGGGAGGAATGAGCAGTTCTTC. Filled out from reference TRBV11-2 and TRBJ2-1, the complete variable domain reads EAGVAQSPRYKIIEKRQSVAFWCNPISGHATLYWYQQILGQGPKLLIQFQNNGVVDDSQLPKDRFSAERLKGVDSTLKIQPAKLEDSAVYLCASSPWTSGRNEQFFGPGTRLTVL.

In DNA form, the CDR3 reads TGTGCCAGCAGCCAAGTTTTGCGGGTAGGCTCCTACGAGCAGTACTTC. Translation: CASSQVLRVGSYEQYF. V gene TRBV4-2 combines with J gene TRBJ2-7, with a tentative D call TRBD2 (5 bases). The CDR3 covers 16 residues. The germline gives CDR1 LGHNA, CDR2 YNFKEQ. The V gene lost 1 base and the J gene lost 0 bases, with 13 bases spanning the gap.

This chain joins TRBV5-6 and TRBJ1-4; D is possibly TRBD1 (5 bases). Deletions cut 2 bases from V and 8 bases from J, with 10 bases between. The CDR3 covers 13 residues. Germline-derived CDR1 and CDR2 are SGHDT and YYEEEE. The CDR3 protein is CASSLRNREKLFF. The CDR3 DNA follows: TGTGCCAGCAGCTTAAGGAACAGGGAAAAACTGTTTTTT.

Judged by abundance, this clone is medium-sized (0.01 to 0.1%). This chain uses TRBV28 with TRBJ1-4, with 8 bases matching TRBD1. Per the germline V gene, CDR1 is MDHEN and CDR2 is SYDVKM. The V gene end was trimmed by 6 bases and the J gene end by 1 base; junction bases not matched to a gene: 4. This CDR3 has 15 amino acids. The CDR3, as DNA: TGTGCCAGCAGCACGACAGGGGTAACTAATGAAAAACTGTTTTTT. Protein sequence: CASSTTGVTNEKLFF.

The chain couples TRBV7-2 to TRBJ2-7; either TRBD1 or TRBD2 may fit D (5 bases each). V was pared by 7 bases and J by 3 bases, with 19 bases between. CDR3 length: 15 amino acids. The germline V gene encodes CDR1 SGHTA and CDR2 FQGNSA. CDR3 DNA: TGTGCCAGCACCTATTTCCCGGGACCTAACTACGAGCAGTACTTC. Translation gives CASTYFPGPNYEQYF.

The gene calls are TRBV10-3 and TRBJ2-7; D tentatively reads TRBD1 or TRBD2 (5 bases each). The CDR3 consists of 15 residues. Germline V gene lookup returns CDR1 ENHRY and CDR2 SYGVKD. V lost 3 bases and J 1 base, leaving 13 bases between the germline ends. As DNA, the CDR3 is TGTGCCATCAGTGATCTGTGGGGACGATCCTACGAGCAGTACTTC. Translation: CAISDLWGRSYEQYF.

This clone was observed once. The chain has TRBV25-1 and TRBJ2-1, with TRBD2 as a possible D gene (6 bases). The V gene's germline CDR1 is MGHDK and CDR2 SYGVNS. This CDR3 spans 13 amino acids. V gave up 8 bases and J gave up 8 bases, with 16 bases separating them. CDR3 region: CASGRNAGDEQFF. CDR3 DNA: TGTGCCAGCGGGAGGAACGCAGGAGATGAGCAGTTCTTC.

The chain employs TRBV28 and TRBJ2-7, with D uncertain. V dropped 3 bases and J dropped 5 bases, with 5 bases sitting between them. Germline V gene data show CDR1 as MDHEN and CDR2 as SYDVKM. This CDR3 has 11 amino acids. The CDR3 nucleotides are TGTGCCAGCAGTTTTAGGGACGAGCAGTACTTC. Translated, it gives CASSFRDEQYF.

J is TRBJ2-7 and V is TRBV28, with TRBD2 matching 7 bases. The germline V gene has CDR1 MDHEN and CDR2 SYDVKM. J gave up 4 bases and V 2 bases, and 5 bases lay outside the gene matches. CDR3 length: 14 residues. The DNA of the CDR3 is TGTGCCAGCAGTTTAGGCGGGAGCCGGTACGAGCAGTACTTC. Protein product: CASSLGGSRYEQYF. Full variable domain (outside the CDR3, taken from reference TRBV28 and TRBJ2-7): DVKVTQSSRYLVKRTGEKVFLECVQDMDHENMFWYRQDPGLGLRLIYFSYDVKMKEKGDIPEGYSVSREKKERFSLILESASTNQTSMYLCASSLGGSRYEQYFGPGTRLTVT.

This sequence joins TRBV19 and TRBJ2-7, with D possibly being TRBD2 (6 bases). The CDR3 runs 14 residues. The V gene's germline CDR1 is LNHDA and CDR2 SQIVND (reference sequence). The V end lost 5 bases, the J end lost 6 bases, and 17 bases lay between the germline ends. The CDR3 protein is CASSSLATGGEQYF. The CDR3 DNA reads as TGTGCCAGTAGTTCTCTAGCGACCGGCGGCGAGCAGTACTTC.

This chain uses TRBV2 with TRBJ2-2, with 11 nucleotides matching TRBD1. Germline V gene lookup returns CDR1 SNHLY and CDR2 FYNNEI. The V and J ends lost 3 bases and 6 bases, in that order; junction bases with no gene match: 3. The CDR3 contains 15 residues. The CDR3 nucleotides read TGTGCCAGCAGTGACGGACAGGGGGCGTCCGGGGAGCTGTTTTTT. It yields the protein CASSDGQGASGELFF. Based on the CDR3 plus reference TRBV2 and TRBJ2-2, the full variable domain is EPEVTQTPSHQVTQMGQEVILRCVPISNHLYFYWYRQILGQKVEFLVSFYNNEISEKSEIFDDQFSVERPDGSNFTLKIRSTKLEDSAMYFCASSDGQGASGELFFGEGSRLTVL.

This chain uses TRBV6-5 with TRBJ2-3; 7 nucleotides match TRBD1. V lost 2 bases and J lost 1; bases outside the gene matches: 3. CDR1 and CDR2 from the germline V gene are MNHEY and SVGAGI. This CDR3 is built from 15 residues. This CDR3 is CASSYRGLGTDTQYF. The CDR3 region has the DNA TGTGCCAGCAGTTACAGGGGGCTGGGCACAGATACGCAGTATTTT.

The rearrangement joins TRBV23-1 to TRBJ2-7; TRBD1 agrees at 10 bases. TRBV23-1 is classed as an ORF, of uncertain function. V lost 2 bases, J lost 7 bases, and 5 bases stayed unmatched. The CDR3 length is 14 residues. In DNA, the CDR3 is TGCGCCAGCAGTCAAGGGACAGGGGTAGGTGAGCAGTACTTC. Translating it yields CASSQGTGVGEQYF.